The clone carrying this T cell receptor (beta chain) was counted only a few times. Its antigen is unidentified. The data are from a study of cytomegalovirus exposure and HLA in healthy donors. Study results and limitations: Prior analysis indicated that the majority of TCR beta V segments exhibited productivity approximately 90% or approximately 30% of the time. By a later analysis, the bulk of CMV-associated TCR beta chains appeared HLA-restricted. The analysis excluded some indistinguishable V segments, including TRBV6-2 and TRBV6-3.

This PCR relied on a set of 60 Vbeta primers and 13 Jbeta primers. Clones were sequenced by immunoSEQ multiplex PCR, and TCRdb holds only the in-frame ones, with some missing. The sample records about 210,000 clones, about four fifths being singletons. With V trimmed by 5 bases and J by 6 bases, 8 bases remained unmatched. CDR3 size: 14 residues. Germline V gene data show CDR1 as SEHNR and CDR2 as FQNEAQ (reference sequence). The sequence derives from a woman under 40 in good health and CMV-seropositive. The sequenced material came from PBMCs. V usage is TRBV7-9 and J usage is TRBJ1-1, with TRBD1 matching 8 bases. The chain's CDR3 is CASSLTGEFAEAFF. The CDR3 DNA sequence: TGTGCCAGCAGCCTGACAGGGGAGTTCGCTGAAGCTTTCTTT.